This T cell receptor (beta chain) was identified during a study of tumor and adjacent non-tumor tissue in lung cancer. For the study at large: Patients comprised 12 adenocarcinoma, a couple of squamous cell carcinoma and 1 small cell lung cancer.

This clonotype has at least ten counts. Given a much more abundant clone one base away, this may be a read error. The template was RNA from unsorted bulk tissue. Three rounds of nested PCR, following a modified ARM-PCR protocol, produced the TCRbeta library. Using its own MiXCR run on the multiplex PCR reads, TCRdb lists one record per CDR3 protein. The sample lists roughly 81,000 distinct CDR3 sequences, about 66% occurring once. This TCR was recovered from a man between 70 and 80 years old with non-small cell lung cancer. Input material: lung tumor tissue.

Here the CDR3 reads CAGAPAVVGEQSF. In DNA form, the CDR3 reads TGTGCCGGGGCCCCGGCCGTGGTGGGTGAGCAGTCCTTC. V is TRBV11-2 and J is TRBJ2-1, with D perhaps matching TRBD1 (5 bases). The CDR3 is 13 amino acids. The V gene's germline CDR1 is SGHAT and CDR2 FQNNGV. Drawing the rest from reference TRBV11-2 and TRBJ2-1, the complete variable domain is EAGVAQSPRYKIIEKRQSVAFWCNPISGHATLYWYQQILGQGPKLLIQFQNNGVVDDSQLPKDRFSAERLKGVDSTLKIQPAKLEDSAVYLCAGAPAVVGEQSFGPGTRLTVL.